This TCR beta chain was sequenced in a study of cytomegalovirus exposure and HLA in healthy donors. General study points: Published work reported that the classifier diagnosed cytomegalovirus status with high specificity and sensitivity.

Separate from the approximately 670-subject first cohort, the roughly 110-subject validation cohort was the one that the donors belonged to. The repertoire was sequenced with immunoSEQ multiplex PCR; TCRdb's copy has only in-frame clones and lacks some. The table shows some 90,000 clones, with 95% to 98% occurring only once. The germline gives CDR1 SGHTA, CDR2 FQGNSA. V lost 3 bases and J lost 4; bases outside the gene matches: 10. There are 17 residues in the CDR3. As regards this clone: Its antigen remains unidentified.

Source material: PBMCs. This clonotype was sampled from a man aged 18 to 35 in good health and CMV-seronegative. J is TRBJ2-1 and V is TRBV7-2; 9 bases map to TRBD2. The CDR3: CASSLGRGREGYNEQFF. CDR3 in DNA: TGTGCCAGCAGCTTGGGCCGAGGGCGGGAGGGTTACAATGAGCAGTTCTTC.